Shown below are 28 T cell receptor beta chains from a single sample sequenced in a study of PD-L1 blockade in urothelial cancer. TCRdb keeps only in-frame clones here, not all; method: immunoSEQ multiplex PCR. The sample carries 86,000 or so clones, more than 75% recorded once. Time point here: pretreatment peripheral blood. Specimen: PBMCs, collected around atezolizumab (anti-PD-L1) treatment. The source is a man aged 55 to 70 with urothelial cancer.

The rearrangement links TRBV28 to TRBJ2-7; D gene unclear. CDR1 is MDHEN and CDR2 is SYDVKM in the germline V gene. V lost 3 bases, J lost 2 bases, and 11 bases lay in between. The CDR3 loop spans 14 amino acids. CDR3 in amino acids: CASSFADTAYEQYF. The CDR3 nucleotides read TGTGCCAGCAGTTTTGCCGACACTGCCTACGAGCAGTACTTC.

This chain joins TRBV7-3 and TRBJ2-1; 9 nucleotides line up with TRBD1. V shed 2 bases and J 7 bases; nucleotides not matched to a gene: 9. CDR1 and CDR2 from the germline V gene are SGHTA and FQGTGA. The CDR3 is 16 amino acids. The CDR3 reads CASSLSPGQGLNEQFF. Written as DNA, the CDR3 is TGTGCCAGCAGCTTATCACCAGGACAGGGGCTTAATGAGCAGTTCTTC.

The chain has TRBV27 and TRBJ1-5, with 11 bases aligning to TRBD1. V trimming: 6 bases; J trimming: 1 base; junction bases outside the gene matches: 8. In germline, CDR1 is MNHEY, CDR2 SMNVEV (reference sequence). There are 17 residues in the CDR3. CDR3 coding DNA: TGTGCCAGCAGCCGGGACAGGGGGGATTGGAGCAATCAGCCCCAGCATTTT. It is translated as CASSRDRGDWSNQPQHF.

This chain joins TRBV10-3 and TRBJ2-7; TRBD2 matches at 13 bases. CDR3 length: 15 residues. Germline V gene lookup returns CDR1 ENHRY and CDR2 SYGVKD. Losses at the gene ends were 10 bases for V and 1 base for J; bases not matched to a gene: 7. CDR3 sequence: CATQLAGGRSYEQYF. The CDR3 DNA reads TGTGCCACCCAACTAGCGGGGGGGAGGTCCTACGAGCAGTACTTC.

The rearrangement joins TRBV14 to TRBJ2-1; 8 bases match TRBD2. Germline values: CDR1 SGHDN, CDR2 FVKESK. With V trimmed by 1 base and J by 7 bases, 18 bases remained unmatched. CDR3 size: 19 residues. In DNA, the CDR3 is TGTGCCAGCAGCCAAGGACTAGCGTTAATCGGACGAAGGCGGAATGAGCAGTTCTTC. It specifies CASSQGLALIGRRRNEQFF.

The chain has TRBV27 and TRBJ2-3; D remains unclear. The CDR3 loop spans 11 amino acids. The germline CDR1 and CDR2 sequences are MNHEY and SMNVEV (reference sequence). The V gene lost 6 bases and the J gene lost 6 bases, with 7 bases spanning the gap. CDR3 sequence: CASRLLDTQYF. The DNA for the CDR3 is TGTGCCAGCAGGTTACTGGATACGCAGTATTTT.

V and J are TRBV19 and TRBJ1-5; TRBD1 might be the D (6 bases). Germline V CDR1 and CDR2: LNHDA, SQIVND (reference sequence). The CDR3 is 18 amino acids. The V gene lost 1 base and the J gene lost 0 bases, with 16 bases spanning the gap. The CDR3 DNA reads as TGTGCCAGTAGTATAGCGGGGCAACAGGGACATAGCAATCAGCCCCAGCATTTT. This codes for CASSIAGQQGHSNQPQHF.

The genes are TRBV18 and TRBJ2-7, with TRBD2 matching 8 bases. This CDR3 comprises 17 residues. The J segment lost 4 bases and the V segment lost 3 bases, leaving 14 bases of the junction unmatched. Per the germline V gene, CDR1 is KGHSH and CDR2 is LQKENI. CDR3 sequence: CASSPAREGRSQYEQYF. CDR3 nucleotides: TGTGCCAGCTCACCTGCCCGGGAGGGGCGGTCCCAGTACGAGCAGTACTTC.

The CDR3 nucleotides are TGTGCCTGGAGACTCCCAGGCTATGGCTACACCTTC. As protein: CAWRLPGYGYTF. The J gene is TRBJ1-2, the V gene TRBV30, with D unresolved. Per germline, CDR1 GTSNPN and CDR2 SVGIG (reference sequence). Trimming pared 3 bases from V and 4 bases from J, leaving 9 bases between. The CDR3 length is 12 residues.

V is TRBV19 and J is TRBJ2-1; D call uncertain. The V and J ends lost 5 bases and 5 bases respectively, with 7 bases between them. The CDR3 covers 12 residues. CDR1 LNHDA and CDR2 SQIVND come from the germline V gene (reference sequence). The CDR3 DNA is TGTGCCAGTAGTGGAGTAGACAATGAGCAGTTCTTC. Translation: CASSGVDNEQFF.

The V call is TRBV11-3, the J call TRBJ2-1; TRBD1 is a possible D gene (5 bases). The V and J ends lost 2 bases and 8 bases respectively, with 16 bases between them. This CDR3 is built from 15 residues. Germline V gene lookup returns CDR1 SGHNT and CDR2 YENEEA. CDR3 loop: CASSLRARALDEQFF. As DNA, the CDR3 is TGTGCCAGCAGCTTAAGGGCCAGGGCCCTCGATGAGCAGTTCTTC. Together with reference TRBV11-3 and TRBJ2-1, the CDR3 gives the full variable domain: EAGVVQSPRYKIIEKKQPVAFWCNPISGHNTLYWYLQNLGQGPELLIRYENEEAVDDSQLPKDRFSAERLKGVDSTLKIQPAELGDSAVYLCASSLRARALDEQFFGPGTRLTVL.

The rearrangement links TRBV7-3 to TRBJ1-1; D is undetermined. V gave up 0 bases and J gave up 3 bases, with 5 bases separating them. CDR1 SGHTA and CDR2 FQGTGA come from the germline V gene. CDR3 length equals 13 residues. The CDR3 DNA sequence: TGTGCCAGCAGCTTAACAGAGCACACTGAAGCTTTCTTT. Amino acids: CASSLTEHTEAFF.

The rearrangement links TRBV5-1 to TRBJ2-2, with TRBD1 identical over 8 bases. Germline V gene lookup returns CDR1 SGHRS and CDR2 YFSETQ. V lost 4 bases and J lost 5; bases outside the gene matches: 7. The CDR3 spans 15 residues. CDR3 sequence: CASSLITGGTGELFF. Written as DNA, the CDR3 is TGCGCCAGCAGCCTTATCACAGGGGGAACCGGGGAGCTGTTTTTT.

The chain is built from TRBV7-9 and TRBJ2-6; D is perhaps TRBD1 (6 bases). Germline assignment: CDR1 SEHNR and CDR2 FQNEAQ (reference sequence). The CDR3 has 18 amino acids. Deletions cut 5 bases from V and 0 bases from J, with 17 bases between. CDR3 protein: CASSPASGELSGANVLTF. CDR3 bases: TGTGCCAGCAGCCCCGCCTCAGGGGAACTCTCTGGGGCCAACGTCCTGACTTTC.

Written as DNA, the CDR3 is TGTGCCACCAGCAGAAGCGGGTTATCCTACGAGCAGTACTTC. Its translation: CATSRSGLSYEQYF. The rearrangement links TRBV15 to TRBJ2-7; a weak D match, TRBD2 (6 bases). This CDR3 spans 14 amino acids. Deletions cut 2 bases from V and 1 base from J, with 9 bases between. Germline V gives CDR1 LNHNV, CDR2 YYDKDF (reference sequence).

This clone was detected only a few times. This chain links TRBV10-3 with TRBJ1-1, with D maybe TRBD1 (5 bases). V dropped 11 bases and J dropped 4 bases, with 8 bases sitting between them. The CDR3 runs 10 residues. The germline CDR1 and CDR2 sequences are ENHRY and SYGVKD. Written as DNA, the CDR3 is TGTGCCGGGGGAGGCACTGAAGCTTTCTTT. This sequence encodes CAGGGTEAFF.

This rearrangement joins TRBV9 to TRBJ2-2; TRBD1 might be the D (8 bases). The CDR3 spans 18 residues. The germline CDR1 and CDR2 sequences are SGDLS and YYNGEE. Between the trimmed V and J ends, which lost 7 bases and 0 bases, there was a span of 22 bases. CDR3 in amino acids: CASGGPLTGGANTGELFF. The CDR3 nucleotides read TGTGCCAGCGGGGGCCCTTTAACAGGGGGGGCGAACACCGGGGAGCTGTTTTTT.

The chain uses TRBV6-6 and TRBJ2-7; maybe TRBD2 (5 bases). From germline, CDR1 is MNHNY and CDR2 SVGAGI (reference sequence). The CDR3 is made up of 16 amino acids. V lost 2 bases, J lost 2 bases, and 16 bases lay in between. CDR3 loop: CASSYRGSGRTYEQYF. DNA for the CDR3: TGTGCCAGCAGTTACCGAGGTTCGGGGAGAACCTACGAGCAGTACTTC.

This clone has a single count. The rearrangement joins TRBV18 to TRBJ1-5; D perhaps matches TRBD1 (5 bases). V dropped 2 bases and J dropped 4 bases, with 9 bases sitting between them. Germline V gene sequence: CDR1 KGHSH, CDR2 LQKENI. There are 14 residues in the CDR3. CDR3 sequence: CASSPSGGNQPQHF. The CDR3 nucleotides read TGTGCCAGCTCACCATCCGGGGGGAATCAGCCCCAGCATTTT.

The rearrangement uses TRBV18 and TRBJ1-1, with D unresolved. The germline V gene encodes CDR1 KGHSH and CDR2 LQKENI. Trimming took 5 bases from V and 1 from J, leaving 8 bases between them. This CDR3 is 13 amino acids long. CDR3 in amino acids: CASSSPGNTEAFF. The DNA for the CDR3 is TGTGCCAGCTCATCGCCGGGGAACACTGAAGCTTTCTTT.

This clone appeared a few times. The chain recombines TRBV15 with TRBJ1-5; D gene unclear. CDR1 and CDR2 (germline): LNHNV, YYDKDF (reference sequence). The length of the CDR3 is 13 residues. V was cut by 4 bases and J by 7 bases, with 11 bases left in between. CDR3 coding DNA: TGTGCCACCAGCATCGAGGGTTTCCAGCCCCAGCATTTT. This translates into CATSIEGFQPQHF.

The chain couples TRBV21-1 to TRBJ2-7; the DNA was not compared with TRBD2, the D call given in the table. TRBV21-1 is listed as a pseudogene. The CDR3 extends over 17 amino acids. For the CDR3, the DNA is TGTGCCAGCAGCAAAGTTTCACTAGCGGGTAGAGCCTACGAGCAGTACTTC. Residues: CASSKVSLAGRAYEQYF.

This chain links TRBV5-1 with TRBJ2-3; maybe TRBD2 (6 bases). V dropped 4 bases and J dropped 0 bases, with 15 bases sitting between them. Germline V lookup: CDR1 SGHRS, CDR2 YFSETQ. The CDR3 covers 16 residues. The CDR3 reads CASSRGGGRSTDTQYF. The CDR3 bases are TGCGCCAGCAGCCGGGGTGGAGGGCGGAGCACAGATACGCAGTATTTT.

The table lists this clone with a few counts. The V and J genes are TRBV13 and TRBJ1-1, with 7 bases that match TRBD1. The V and J ends lost 4 bases and 7 bases, in that order; junction bases with no gene match: 3. Germline CDR1 reads PRHDT; CDR2 reads FYEKMQ (reference sequence). There are 12 residues in the CDR3. The CDR3 region is CASSYRDSEAFF. In nucleotides, the CDR3 is TGTGCCAGCAGCTACCGGGACAGTGAAGCTTTCTTT.

The chain combines TRBV27 with TRBJ2-1, with TRBD2 matching over 9 bases. In germline, CDR1 is MNHEY, CDR2 SMNVEV (reference sequence). The trim removed 2 bases at V and 6 bases at J, leaving 8 bases unmatched. This CDR3 is built from 16 residues. CDR3 sequence: CASSLAWREGPNEQFF. The CDR3 DNA is TGTGCCAGCAGTTTAGCCTGGCGGGAGGGCCCCAATGAGCAGTTCTTC.

In its sample, this clone was seen a few times. The chain is built from TRBV30 and TRBJ1-4; tentative D call: TRBD1 (5 bases). Looked up from germline, CDR1 is GTSNPN and CDR2 is SVGIG (reference sequence). The CDR3 is 13 amino acids. With 5 bases removed from V and 5 bases from J, the gap between germline ends came to 12 bases. The CDR3 DNA sequence: TGTGCCTGGGGGGACGGACTAAATGAAAAACTGTTTTTT. Translating it yields CAWGDGLNEKLFF.

The chain is built from TRBV5-1 and TRBJ2-3, with D perhaps matching TRBD2 (6 bases). The germline gives CDR1 SGHRS, CDR2 YFSETQ. CDR3 length: 15 residues. The V gene lost 6 bases and the J gene lost 1 base, with 15 bases spanning the gap. The CDR3 DNA is TGCGCCAGCACTTATTTAGCGGACGGCACAGATACGCAGTATTTT. It codes for CASTYLADGTDTQYF.

J is TRBJ2-7 and V is TRBV4-1; 10 bases are shared with TRBD2. CDR1 and CDR2 from the germline V gene are MGHRA and YSYEKL. This CDR3 has 15 amino acids. V shed 5 bases, J shed 4 bases, and the junction held 8 bases outside the gene matches. The CDR3 DNA reads TGCGCCAGCAGCGAGCGGGAGGGATTATATTACGAGCAGTACTTC. Protein product: CASSEREGLYYEQYF.